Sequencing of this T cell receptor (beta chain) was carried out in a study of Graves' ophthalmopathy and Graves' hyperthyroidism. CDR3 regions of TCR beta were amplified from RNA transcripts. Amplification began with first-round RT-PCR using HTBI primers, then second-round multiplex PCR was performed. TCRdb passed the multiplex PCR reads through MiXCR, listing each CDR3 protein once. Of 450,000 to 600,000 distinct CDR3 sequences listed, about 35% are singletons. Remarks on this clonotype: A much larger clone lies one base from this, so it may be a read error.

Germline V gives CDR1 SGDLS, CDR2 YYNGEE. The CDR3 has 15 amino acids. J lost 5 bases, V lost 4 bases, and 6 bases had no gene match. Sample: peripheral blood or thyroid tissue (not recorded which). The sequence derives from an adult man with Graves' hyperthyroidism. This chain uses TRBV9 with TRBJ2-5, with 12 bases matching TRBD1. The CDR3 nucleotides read TGTGCCAGCAGCACCCGGGACAGGGGGCCCGAGACCCAGTACTTC. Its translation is CASSTRDRGPETQYF.